The T cell receptor beta chain under discussion was sequenced for a study of blood T cell repertoires in COVID-19. In its sample, this clone was seen a few times. V dropped 7 bases and J dropped 7; count of bases not matched to a gene: 7. Germline CDR1 is SQVTM and CDR2 is ANQGSEA. The CDR3 has 15 amino acids. Measured with immunoSEQ multiplex PCR; TCRdb has only the in-frame clones, and not every one. Found here are tens of thousands of clones, 70% to 75% of them singletons; the top ten hold around 21%. Sequencing input: peripheral blood. This TCR was recovered from a man in his 70s with acute or convalescent COVID-19. The chain links TRBV29-1 to TRBJ2-2; 15 bases line up with TRBD2. CDR3: CSAGLAGGPDGELFF. The CDR3 DNA is TGCAGCGCCGGACTAGCGGGAGGGCCGGACGGGGAGCTGTTTTTT.